The subject of this entry is one TCR beta chain. With 3 bases removed from V and 4 bases from J, the gap between germline ends came to 2 bases. The germline CDR1 and CDR2 sequences are KGHSY and FQNENV. CDR3 size: 11 residues. This sample is drawn from a study of T cell responses to AZD1222 COVID-19 vaccine. Clones were sequenced by immunoSEQ multiplex PCR, and TCRdb holds only the in-frame ones, with some missing. The sample shows some 100,000 clones, about 90% of them seen only once. Source: peripheral blood, taken on day 0 of AZD1222 vaccination. The receptor comes from an adult in good health. The chain uses TRBV16 and TRBJ2-3; no clear D gene. CDR3 sequence (DNA): TGTGCCAGCAGCCAGGCAGATACGCAGTATTTT. The encoded protein is CASSQADTQYF.